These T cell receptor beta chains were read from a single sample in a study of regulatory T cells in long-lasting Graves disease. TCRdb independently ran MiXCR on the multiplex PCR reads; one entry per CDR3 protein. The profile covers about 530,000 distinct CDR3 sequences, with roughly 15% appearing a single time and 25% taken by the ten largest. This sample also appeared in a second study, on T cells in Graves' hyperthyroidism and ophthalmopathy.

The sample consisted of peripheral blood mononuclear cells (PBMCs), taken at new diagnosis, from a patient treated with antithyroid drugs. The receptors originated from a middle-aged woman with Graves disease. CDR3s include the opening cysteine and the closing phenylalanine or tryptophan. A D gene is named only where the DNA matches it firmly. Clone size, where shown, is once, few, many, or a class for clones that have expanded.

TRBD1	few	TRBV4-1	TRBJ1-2	TGCGCCAGCAGCCAAGGCGGGACAGGGTTTGATGGCTACACCTTC	CASSQGGTGFDGYTF
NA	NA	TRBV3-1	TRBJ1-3	TGTGCCAGCAACCAGATGTTAAAGCCTTTCTCTGGAAACACCATATATTTT	CASNQMLKPFSGNTIYF
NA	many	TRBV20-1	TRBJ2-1	TGCAGTGCCCCTGACGGCATGAGCTCCTACAATGAGCAGTTCTTC	CSAPDGMSSYNEQFF
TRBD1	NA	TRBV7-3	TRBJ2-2	TGTGCCAGCAGCTCCCCGGACAGGGGGCTTGCCGGGGAGCTGTTTTTT	CASSSPDRGLAGELFF
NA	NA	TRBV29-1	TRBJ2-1	TGCAGCGTTCAGGAGGGGCCCTACAATGAGCAGTTCTTC	CSVQEGPYNEQFF
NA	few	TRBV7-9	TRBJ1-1	TGTGCCAGCAGCACGGCGGGGGTTGGGACTGAAGCTTTCTTT	CASSTAGVGTEAFF
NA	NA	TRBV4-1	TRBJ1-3	TGCGCCAGCAGCCAAGATAGCGCGGCAGTGAACACCATATATTTT	CASSQDSAAVNTIYF
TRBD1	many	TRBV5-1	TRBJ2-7	TGCGCCAGCAGCTCAGGGGGTTCGGCCTACGAGCAGTACTTC	CASSSGGSAYEQYF
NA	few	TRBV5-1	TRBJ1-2	TGCGCCAGCAGCTCAACTACAGGGTCTGGCTACACCTTC	CASSSTTGSGYTF
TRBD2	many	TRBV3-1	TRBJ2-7	TGTGCCAGCAGCCTCAGCGGGGGGCTTTACGAGCAGTACTTC	CASSLSGGLYEQYF
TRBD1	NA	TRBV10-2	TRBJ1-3	TGCGCCAGCAGAGGACAGGGAGGAGGAAACACCATATATTTT	CASRGQGGGNTIYF
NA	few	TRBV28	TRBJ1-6	TGTGCCAGCAGTTTACCAACTCGGGCCCTCCACTTT	CASSLPTRALHF
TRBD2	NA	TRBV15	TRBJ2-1	TGTGCCACCAGCTTCGGGACTAGCTATGAGCAGTTCTTC	CATSFGTSYEQFF
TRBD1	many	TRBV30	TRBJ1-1	TGTGCCTGGAGTAGGGACAGGTCGAACACTGAAGCTTTCTTT	CAWSRDRSNTEAFF
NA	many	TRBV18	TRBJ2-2	TGTGCCAGCTCACCAATTGGCGGGGAGCTGTTTTTT	CASSPIGGELFF
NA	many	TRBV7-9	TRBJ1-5	TGTGCCAGCAGATCCTCAGGAGGAAATAGCAATCAGCCCCAGCATTTT	CASRSSGGNSNQPQHF
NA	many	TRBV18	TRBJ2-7	TGTGCCAGCTCAAGGGCAGGCAGCTCCTACGAGCAGTACTTC	CASSRAGSSYEQYF
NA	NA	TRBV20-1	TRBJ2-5	TGCAGTGCTAGTGCCGGAAAAGAGACCCAGTACTTC	CSASAGKETQYF
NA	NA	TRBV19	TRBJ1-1	TGTGCCAGTAGTATAGATGCAATGAACACTGAAGCTTTCTTT	CASSIDAMNTEAFF
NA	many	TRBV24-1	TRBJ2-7	TGTGCCACCAGGGGAGTAGGGTACAGAGAAACCTACGAGCAGTACTTC	CATRGVGYRETYEQYF
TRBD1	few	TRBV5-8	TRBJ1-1	TGTGCCAGCAGCTTTGGAGACAGGGTATTATACACTGAAGCTTTCTTT	CASSFGDRVLYTEAFF
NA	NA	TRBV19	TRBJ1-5	TGTGCCAGTAGTATTGCGGGTCGGCAACAGCCCCAGCATTTT	CASSIAGRQQPQHF
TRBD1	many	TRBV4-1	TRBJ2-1	TGCGCCAGCAGAAATCAGGACAGGGAGAATGAGCAGTTCTTC	CASRNQDRENEQFF
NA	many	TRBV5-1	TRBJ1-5	TGCGCCAGCAGCTTGGAGTTCAACGAGCAAAGTGGCAATCAGCCCCAGCATTTT	CASSLEFNEQSGNQPQHF
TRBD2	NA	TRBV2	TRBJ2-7	TGTGCCAGCAGCCCCGATAGCGGGAGGAACTACGAGCAGTACTTC	CASSPDSGRNYEQYF
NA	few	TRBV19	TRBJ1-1	TGTGCCAGTAGTATAGAGGATTTACGAGACAGAGACGAAGCTTTCTTT	CASSIEDLRDRDEAFF
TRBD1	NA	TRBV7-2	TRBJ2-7	TGTGCCAGCAGCTTAACGGGACAGGTTAACGAGCAGTACTTC	CASSLTGQVNEQYF
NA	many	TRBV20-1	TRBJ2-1	TGCAGTGCTAGTCGGACGATAGGCTACAATGAGCAGTTCTTC	CSASRTIGYNEQFF
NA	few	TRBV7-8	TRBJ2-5	TGTGCCAGCAGCCCAAACAGGGTTTGGGAGACCCAGTACTTC	CASSPNRVWETQYF
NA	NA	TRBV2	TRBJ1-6	TGTGCCGGCGGGCGGGGTTCCCCCTATAATTCACCCCTCCACTTT	CAGGRGSPYNSPLHF
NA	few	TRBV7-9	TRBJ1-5	TGTGCCAGCAGCTTAGGAATGGATCAGCCCCAGCATTTT	CASSLGMDQPQHF
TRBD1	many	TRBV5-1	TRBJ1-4	TGCGCCAGCAGCTTGCGGCAGGGGGCAACTAATGAAAAACTGTTTTTT	CASSLRQGATNEKLFF
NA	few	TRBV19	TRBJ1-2	TGTGCCAGTAGGACCGGAATAGGGTTAGACTATGGCTACACCTTC	CASRTGIGLDYGYTF
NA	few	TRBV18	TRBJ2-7	TGTGCCAGCTCGCCACAGGGTCTTAATGACGAGCAGTACTTC	CASSPQGLNDEQYF
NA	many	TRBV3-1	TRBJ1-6	TGTGCCAGCAGCCCCGGGACAACGAGTTCACCCCTCCACTTT	CASSPGTTSSPLHF
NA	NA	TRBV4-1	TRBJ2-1	TGCGCCAGCAGCCAAGATGGGCGGGGCTCCTACAATGAGCAGTTCTTC	CASSQDGRGSYNEQFF
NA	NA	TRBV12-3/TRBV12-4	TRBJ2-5	TGTGCCAGCAGTTTATGGGTGGCAGGGGGGCAAGAGACCCAGTACTTC	CASSLWVAGGQETQYF
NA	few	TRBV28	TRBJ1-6	TGTGCCAGCAGTTTAGCTAAGGGTTTTTATAATTCACCCCTCCACTTT	CASSLAKGFYNSPLHF
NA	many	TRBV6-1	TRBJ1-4	TGTGCCAGCAGGTTGACAGGAGGGAATGAAAAACTGTTTTTT	CASRLTGGNEKLFF
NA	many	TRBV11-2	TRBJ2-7	TGTGCCAGCAGCAACTCCGGGGAGCAGTACTTC	CASSNSGEQYF
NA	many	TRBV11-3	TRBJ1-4	TGTGCCAGCGCCGAAGAGACAAATCGAAATGAAAAACTGTTTTTT	CASAEETNRNEKLFF
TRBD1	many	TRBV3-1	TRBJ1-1	TGTGCCAGCAGCGGACAGGTTTTGGGTGAAGCTTTCTTT	CASSGQVLGEAFF
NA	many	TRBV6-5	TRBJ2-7	TGTGCCAGCAGTTACCCCCTAGGCGAGCAGTACTTC	CASSYPLGEQYF
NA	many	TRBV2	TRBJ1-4	TGTGCCAGCTCTTCTGTCGCCGCAACTAATGAAAAACTGTTTTTT	CASSSVAATNEKLFF
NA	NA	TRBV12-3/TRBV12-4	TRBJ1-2	TGTGCCAGCAGTTTAGAGCGGGGGAACCCATATGGCTACACCTTC	CASSLERGNPYGYTF
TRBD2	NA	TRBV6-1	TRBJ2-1	TGTGCCAGCAGTGAACTAGCGGGGGGGGGGCAGTTCTTC	CASSELAGGGQFF
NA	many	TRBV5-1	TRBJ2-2	TGCGCCAGCAGCGGCCTTAGTGGCACCGGGGAGCTGTTTTTT	CASSGLSGTGELFF
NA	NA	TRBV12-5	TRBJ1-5	TGTGCTAGTGGTTTGGATTTTCTCGGGCCCCAGCATTTT	CASGLDFLGPQHF
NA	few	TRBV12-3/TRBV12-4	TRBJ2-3	TGTGCCAGCAGCATCCCAGGGGCCACAGATACGCAGTATTTT	CASSIPGATDTQYF
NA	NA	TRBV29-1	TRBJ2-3	TGCAGCGCCGAGGAAGGTTTTTGGACAGATACGCAGTATTTT	CSAEEGFWTDTQYF
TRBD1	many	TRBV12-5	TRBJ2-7	TGTGCTAGTGGTTTGGTACGGGACAGGGGGCGATTTGGGTACGAGCAGTACTTC	CASGLVRDRGRFGYEQYF
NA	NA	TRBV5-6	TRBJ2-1	TGTGCCAGCAGCTTCACAGCAGACAATGAGCAGTTCTTC	CASSFTADNEQFF
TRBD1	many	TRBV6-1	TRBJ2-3	TGTGCCAGCAGTCTCACAGACAGGGTTTGGAGCGTGGGGGGCACAGATACGCAGTATTTT	CASSLTDRVWSVGGTDTQYF
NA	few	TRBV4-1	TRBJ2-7	TGCGCCAGCAGCCAAGATGCGTCTGGGGGGCCGGGCGAGCAGTACTTC	CASSQDASGGPGEQYF
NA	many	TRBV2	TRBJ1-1	TGTGCCAGCAGTGAAACGTCGGGTCGATCCGCTTTCTTT	CASSETSGRSAFF
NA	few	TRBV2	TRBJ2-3	TGTGCCAGCAGTGATCACGGGGGGCTTTCAGATACGCAGTATTTT	CASSDHGGLSDTQYF
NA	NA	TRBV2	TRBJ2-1	TGTGCCAGCAGTGAAGCGCGATGGGTGCTCGATGAGCAGTTCTTC	CASSEARWVLDEQFF
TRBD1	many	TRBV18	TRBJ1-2	TGTGCCAGCTCCTTGGACAGGGATAGGCACTATGGCTACACCTTC	CASSLDRDRHYGYTF
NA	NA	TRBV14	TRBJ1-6	TGTGCCAGCAGCCAAGTAACGGGTAGATGGAATTCACCCCTCCACTTT	CASSQVTGRWNSPLHF
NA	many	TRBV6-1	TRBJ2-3	TGTGCCAGCAGAAGAACAGGACTCACAGATACGCAGTATTTT	CASRRTGLTDTQYF